This T cell receptor (beta chain) appears in the sequencing data of a study of CXCR3-negative and CXCR3-positive naive CD8 T cells. The method, 5' RACE with UMI labels, was used to prepare the TRB cDNA libraries. TCRdb re-analyzed the 5' RACE reads; it lists each CDR3 protein once, without DNA. There are 150,000 to 160,000 distinct CDR3 sequences in the sample, with approximately 0.51% held by the top ten. A note on this clonotype: Its cognate antigen is unknown.

The study, taken as a whole, reports: Similar TRBV-TRBJ usage characterized naive CXCR3-negative and CXCR3-positive cells; memory cells differed. CXCR3-expressing naive cells carried TRB CDR3s more hydrophobic than those of CXCR3-negative naive cells.

The CDR3 is 13 residues long. CDR1 is MNHGY and CDR2 is SVAAGI in the germline V gene. Sequenced sample: naive CXCR3+ CD8+ T cells from blood. The subset: CD45RO-CCR7+CD27+CD95- naive CD8+ T cells expressing CXCR3 (TNR3+). This chain uses TRBV6-9 with TRBJ2-5. The source is a human donor in good health. Some clones in this sample may be carry-over from other donors' samples. The CDR3 here is CASTRRGGETQYF.